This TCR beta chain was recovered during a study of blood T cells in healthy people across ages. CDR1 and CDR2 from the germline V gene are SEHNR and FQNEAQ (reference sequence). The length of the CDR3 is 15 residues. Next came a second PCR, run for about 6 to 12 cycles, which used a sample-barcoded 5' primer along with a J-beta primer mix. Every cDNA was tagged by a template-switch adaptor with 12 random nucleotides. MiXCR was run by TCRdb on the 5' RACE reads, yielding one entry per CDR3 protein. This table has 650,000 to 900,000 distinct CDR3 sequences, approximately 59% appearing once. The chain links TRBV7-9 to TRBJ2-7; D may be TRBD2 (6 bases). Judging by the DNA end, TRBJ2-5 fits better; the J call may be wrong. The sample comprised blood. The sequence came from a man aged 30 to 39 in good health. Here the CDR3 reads CASSPHSGIGETQYF. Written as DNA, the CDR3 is TGTGCCAGCAGCCCCCATAGCGGAATTGGAGAGACCCAGTACTTC.